This is a list of T cell receptor beta chains from one sample in a study of T-cell memory formation after mild COVID-19. One entry per CDR3 protein results from TCRdb running MiXCR on the 5' RACE reads. Among 380,000 or so distinct CDR3 sequences, roughly an eighth were seen once, and the ten largest hold about 20%. Sequencing was carried out using PBMCs or a T cell subset sorted from them (not recorded which). All receptors derive from a man between 18 and 35 years old who had mild COVID-19 (a few samples of this study predate the infection). Cell type and time point are not known. The CDR3 runs from the conserved cysteine through the conserved F or W. The D gene is left open where the match is weak. Size values are once, few and many counts, or a class for expanded clones, and some rows have none.

TRBD2,TRBJ2-3,17,TRBV20-1,few,TGCAGTGCTAGAGATCTTTCGGCGGGGGATACGCGCGATACGCAGTATTTT,CSARDLSAGDTRDTQYF
.,TRBJ2-4,13,TRBV27,.,TGTGCCAGCAGTTTTGTTGGACAAAACATTCAGTACTTC,CASSFVGQNIQYF
TRBD1,TRBJ1-1,14,TRBV10-2,.,TGCGCCAGCACCTTAACGGGATTGGGACAGGGACCTTTCTTT,CASTLTGLGQGPFF
.,TRBJ2-1,14,TRBV5-1,few,TGCGCCAGCAGCCCAGGACGGGGGGCGGGTGAGCAGTTCTTC,CASSPGRGAGEQFF
.,TRBJ2-5,14,TRBV6-2/TRBV6-3,once,TGTGCCAGCATCCGAAGCGCGGGCCAAGAGACCCAGTACTTC,CASIRSAGQETQYF
.,TRBJ2-3,15,TRBV6-5,.,TGTGCCAGCACCCTACAGGGCCTTAGCACAGATACGCAGTATTTT,CASTLQGLSTDTQYF
.,TRBJ2-7,13,TRBV2,.,TGTGCCAGCAGTCCGAACAACTCGTACGAGCAGTACTTC,CASSPNNSYEQYF
.,TRBJ2-4,13,TRBV10-3,.,TGTGCCATCAGTGCCAGGGACGAAAACATTCAGTACTTC,CAISARDENIQYF
TRBD1,TRBJ2-2,16,TRBV20-1,.,TGCAGTGCTAGTACCCCGGGACAGGGGTTCGGCGGGGAGCTGTTTTTT,CSASTPGQGFGGELFF
TRBD2,TRBJ2-7,14,TRBV27,.,TGTGCCAGCGGATCTGGGACTAGCGGGCACGAGCAGTACTTC,CASGSGTSGHEQYF
.,TRBJ2-1,16,TRBV21-1,.,TGTGCCAGCAGCAAAGCGCTTTGGCGGACTACCTGTGAGCAGTTCTTC,CASSKALWRTTCEQFF
.,TRBJ1-2,15,TRBV7-9,.,TGTGCCAGCAGCTTAGGAGGGAGTGGGGACTATGGCTACACCTTC,CASSLGGSGDYGYTF
.,TRBJ2-3,19,TRBV4-3,few,TGCGCCAGCAGCCAAGAGTTAGCCCTGGGGTCAATGAGTCCAGATACGCAGTATTTT,CASSQELALGSMSPDTQYF
TRBD1,TRBJ2-3,16,TRBV10-1,few,TGCGCCAGCAGTGAGGCCCGACAGGGGATCACAGATACGCAGTATTTT,CASSEARQGITDTQYF
.,TRBJ2-1,9,TRBV29-1,.,TGCAGCGTCCCGGGTGAGCAGTTCTTC,CSVPGEQFF